This TCR beta chain was observed in a study of Ad26.COV2.S vaccination and SARS-CoV-2 variants. The sample's treatment: around 19 received Ad26.COV2.S at low or high dose, single or two shots; roughly five received placebo; per-sample allocation not given. Each sample was drawn 63 days after the first injection (of vaccine or placebo). CDR3 length: 15 residues. Losses at the gene ends were 3 bases for V and 6 bases for J; bases not matched to a gene: 8. Germline CDR1 reads DFQATT; CDR2 reads SNEGSKA (reference sequence). Profiling relied on immunoSEQ multiplex PCR, and the TCRdb table lists in-frame clones only, not all of them. The sample consists of around 450,000 clones, roughly 90% of them appearing once.

The genes are TRBV20-1 and TRBJ1-2; 12 bases match TRBD1. The receptor comes from a person between 18 and 60 years old who received the Ad26.COV2.S COVID-19 vaccine or a placebo. Sequences were derived from peripheral blood, sampled in a trial of Ad26.COV2.S vaccine versus placebo. In nucleotides, the CDR3 is TGCAGTGCTAGTTTGTGGGACAGGGGGCTGGATGGCTACACCTTC. It translates to CSASLWDRGLDGYTF.